The present entry profiles one T cell receptor beta chain with its context. The target of this receptor is not known. Per-nucleotide qualities are absent, and no much larger clonotype sits a single base away. As encoded in the germline V gene, CDR1 is KGHSH while CDR2 is LQKENI. Including cysteine and phenylalanine, the CDR3 has 14 amino acids. Kept here is only the CDR3 DNA, which spans 42 bases and is read in frame from base 1. Germline trimming amounts to 3 bases on V and 2 bases on J, with 2 as the count of junction bases outside the gene matches. The data stem from a study of cytomegalovirus exposure and HLA in healthy donors (dated by TCRdb to 2017 to 2019). Turning to the overall study: In an earlier analysis of 587 of the donors, 276 Gb of sequence data and 100 million or so unique TCR beta sequences from roughly 180 million T cells were reported. Among roughly 400 genotyped donors of the cohort, an average of roughly 240,000 unique TCR beta nucleotide sequences were sequenced per donor, around a sixth of them non-productive. Rather than drawing on any new phenotypic data, the later analysis identified candidate immune exposures from TCR beta sequences and the way those sequences occurred across donors. The T cell repertoires of 550 to 850 subjects were profiled by immunosequencing and related to cytomegalovirus serostatus. Genome-wide SNP genotypes for about 65% of the roughly 670 donors were used in a later genetic analysis, which treated that subset as a discovery cohort. A separate validation cohort of more than 100 different subjects was used in addition to the roughly 700-subject first cohort. Both class I and class II loci were covered by HLA typing, at four-digit resolution. About 5 DR-DQ haplotypes were handled as single units for association and clustering, since linkage in the cohort was strong. Every discovery cohort repertoire had been produced on one sequencing platform. High-throughput TCR immunosequencing, statistical association of individual TCRs with disease status, and machine learning were combined to predict cytomegalovirus infection status. Donor age, sex, ethnicity and CMV serostatus were compiled together with the repertoire data. Typing coverage varied by locus: roughly 629-640 donors for A, B, C, DRB1 and DQB1; more than 500 for DQA1; 606 for DPA1; approximately 490 for DPB1. Approximately 300 gigabases of sequencing data and around 80 million unique TCR sequences made up an early release that covered over 550 HLA-typed donors. To study patterns of TCR occurrence, a later analysis re-analyzed previously published TCR beta repertoires from around 700 donors and added high-resolution HLA genotyping. The aim of the study was to test whether cataloging public T cell receptors could identify signatures of past pathogen exposure. In an earlier analysis of 587 of the donors, high-throughput TCR beta sequencing was used to judge whether each TCR beta V gene segment behaved as functional or pseudogenic. The genetic ancestry cluster associated with self-reported Caucasian donors included roughly four fifths of the approximately 410 genotyped donors.

The cohort consisted of 670 or so healthy bone marrow donors. At the time of sampling, every cohort member was nominally healthy, though immune exposures that went unrecorded were likely present. The donor tested CMV seronegative, placing the donor among the 350 or so seronegative members of the cohort. A peripheral blood sample was provided by each donor, and peripheral blood mononuclear cells were used for TCR beta sequencing. Genomic DNA was extracted from the blood cell samples with the Qiagen DNeasy Blood Extraction Kit. The method behind the library was the immunoSEQ multiplex PCR assay. A mixture of 60 forward primers for TCR Vbeta segments and 13 reverse primers for TCR Jbeta segments was used in the multiplex PCR. A multiplex PCR assay on genomic DNA amplified the CDR3 region of rearranged TCR beta genes. The amplified TCR beta libraries were sequenced on the Illumina HiSeq System as 87-base-pair reads. The authors' analysis ran thus. Across the 600 to 700 repertoires, a later analysis counted some 81 million unique TCR beta chains, around 11 million of which were shared by at least two donors. A nearest-neighbor algorithm error-corrected the raw reads and collapsed the reads into unique sequences, merging closely related sequences to remove PCR and sequencing errors. V, D and J gene segments were assigned by aligning CDR3 sequences to IMGT reference sequences. For a sequence to be retained, a match of at least six nucleotides to both a V gene segment and a J gene segment was required. A rearrangement was called productive if the CDR3 had no stop codons and remained in frame with V and J, and every other rearrangement was called non-productive. CDR3 was defined according to IMGT convention as the region running from the second conserved V-encoded cysteine to the conserved J-encoded phenylalanine. In an earlier analysis of roughly 610 of the donors, sequences lacking an unambiguous match to a single V gene segment were excluded. An earlier analysis of a few hundred of the donors called V segments functional above 56.7% productive rearrangements and segregating when the between-donor standard deviation exceeded 5%. To diagnose cytomegalovirus status from the catalog of TCR beta chain sequences, a statistical classification framework was built. In a later analysis, TCR nucleotide sequences were compared against IMGT/GENE-DB human TR gene sequences so that V and J genes could be assigned. Using the TCRdist pipeline, a later analysis assigned CDR3 sequences along with most-parsimonious VDJ recombination scenarios. In a later analysis, every TCR beta chain was defined by the combination of its CDR3 amino acid sequence and its V-gene family, and reads without a unique V-gene family were dropped. A later analysis removed 600 or so highly shared, low-generation-probability nucleotide sequences to deal with suspected cross-contamination and a sequencing artifact. A later analysis calculated a clonal expansion index for each public chain from normalized within-repertoire ranks of inferred template counts. In a later analysis, generation probabilities were computed with a VDJ recombination model fitted to out-of-frame rearrangements, and the resulting probabilities were checked against IGoR. Hypergeometric tests were used in a later analysis to score TCR-TCR, TCR-HLA and TCR-CMV co-occurrence, with a repertoire-size bias correction applied to the TCR pairs. A later analysis estimated false discovery rates by permuting HLA or CMV assignments 20 times. A later analysis grouped co-occurring TCRs with DBSCAN, adding TCRdist sequence similarity when clustering within HLA-allele-positive subsets. Co-occurrence clustering excluded repertoires with fewer than 30,000 or more than 120,000 public chains, plus five with anomalous nucleotide sharing. TCRdb obtained this table from immuneACCESS and retained in-frame rearrangements with V and J assigned. These tables miss some clones; where compared with another copy, unresolved V genes account for less than half of the shortfall, and the remainder is unexplained. D and trimming come from the DNA, and the V and J calls and clone size come from that table. This sample comprises some 160,000 clones, about 78% of them detected only once. Jointly, the top ten make up more than 5% of the sample.

Study-wide findings and limitations: Most CMV-associated TCR beta chains appeared to be HLA-restricted in a later analysis, and the HLA associations seemed to be driven largely by CMV exposure. Only TCR beta chains were sequenced in this cohort, and the absence of alpha or paired-chain data limited detectable features. Most TCR sequences were observed very rarely across donors, whereas some public TCRs were present in many individuals. Roughly uniform sequencing depth across donors was assumed in presence/absence analyses, although this assumption may not hold. Some IMGT-functional V segments, including TRBV6-2 and TRBV6-3, could not be told apart with the 87-base-pair reads, so those segments were excluded. A later analysis found that HLA-associated TCR beta chains were more clonally expanded and had lower generation probabilities than equally common non-associated chains. Because HLA typing was missing for some donors at each locus, association tests included only the typed subset. A cluster of highly shared sequence variants was judged likely to represent a technical artifact of the sequencing pipeline. Several of the top co-occurrence clusters appeared to be linked to parvovirus B19, influenza, CMV and Epstein-Barr virus, according to a later analysis. Strong co-occurrence of HLA alleles, especially DR and DQ, made assigning TCR associations to individual alleles difficult. In a later genetic analysis, a missense DCLRE1C variant was associated with V-gene and J-gene trimming of TCR beta chains, and the association was replicated in an independent cohort. Immune exposure information for the cohort was limited to CMV serostatus. In a later analysis, 15,000 to 20,000 TCR beta sequences were associated with specific HLA alleles at a false discovery rate of 0.05. Linkage disequilibrium might explain the correlated functional status among segregating V segments, but an unknown experimental factor could not be ruled out. A few of the identified cytomegalovirus-associated TCR beta chains were confirmed in vitro to be specific for cytomegalovirus antigens. According to the authors, the approach could potentially be generalized to other disease states and immunological phenotypes. In an earlier analysis of 500 to 650 of the donors, most TCR beta V segments appeared in productive rearrangements about 87% or about 30% of the time, broadly matching IMGT annotations. Cytomegalovirus status was reported to be diagnosed by the classifier with high specificity and sensitivity in both the original and validation cohorts. A later analysis found that TCR association rates varied across HLA loci, with DRB1 alleles showing the most associated TCRs and HLA-C alleles the fewest. In the study, around 150 TCR beta chains were listed as associated with cytomegalovirus. Compared with the 666-donor mean, donors in an Asian-associated ancestry cluster had fewer N-insertions in productive TCRs, according to a later genetic analysis. A further reported finding was that TCR beta sequences accurately predicted the HLA-A and HLA-B alleles for most subjects in the first cohort. Because counts were too low, seventeen rarely observed V segments, including chromosome 9 orphons, were left out of the earlier analysis of 500 to 750 of the donors.

Specimen: PBMCs. The receptor comes from a man aged 35-49 years in good health and CMV-seronegative. The sequence is built from TRBV18 and TRBJ1-1; 8 of the junction bases match TRBD1. The CDR3 has the sequence CASSPRGLNTEAFF. The nucleotides are TGTGCCAGCTCACCCAGGGGGCTTAACACTGAAGCTTTCTTT.